Following are 14 T cell receptor beta chains from one sample sequenced in a study of T cell responses to AZD1222 COVID-19 vaccine. Libraries were prepared by immunoSEQ multiplex PCR; TCRdb keeps only in-frame clonotypes and omits some of them. The table has more than 95,000 clones, roughly 91% seen once; the top ten hold around 4.8%. The material sequenced was peripheral blood, taken on day 0 of AZD1222 vaccination. The source of these receptors is an adult in good health.

This clone was counted a few times. CDR3 coding DNA: TGCAGTGCTAGTGGCCCCCAGGGGGCAGCTTTCTTT. This sequence encodes CSASGPQGAAFF. This chain connects TRBV20-1 to TRBJ1-1; 8 nucleotides agree with TRBD1. This CDR3 spans 12 amino acids. The V and J ends lost 3 bases and 10 bases, in that order; junction bases with no gene match: 7. From germline, CDR1 is DFQATT and CDR2 SNEGSKA (reference sequence).

The V and J genes are TRBV5-1 and TRBJ1-2; 8 nucleotides line up with TRBD1. Unmatched junction bases numbered 13, after V lost 7 bases and J lost 5 bases. The CDR3 consists of 15 residues. Germline V gene data show CDR1 as SGHRS and CDR2 as YFSETQ. CDR3 DNA sequence: TGCGCCAGCTCCGTCACCCGGACAGGGTCGTATGGCTACACCTTC. This codes for CASSVTRTGSYGYTF.

This chain uses TRBV6-2 or TRBV6-3 with TRBJ2-5, with 11 bases aligning to TRBD1. The CDR3 consists of 18 residues. CDR1 MNHEY and CDR2 SVGEGT come from the germline V gene. Trimming at V came to 2 bases and at J to 4 bases, leaving 12 bases not matched to a gene. The CDR3 DNA sequence: TGTGCCAGCAGTTACGGCCCTGGACAGGGGGCGATGGGAGAGACCCAGTACTTC. Translation gives CASSYGPGQGAMGETQYF.

The CDR3 loop is CASSPTGYSTDTQYF. The CDR3, as DNA: TGTGCCAGCAGCCCGACAGGGTATAGCACAGATACGCAGTATTTT. The chain combines TRBV11-2 with TRBJ2-3; TRBD1 matches at 7 bases. Looked up from germline, CDR1 is SGHAT and CDR2 is FQNNGV. V lost 5 bases and J lost 0; bases outside the gene matches: 5. The length of the CDR3 is 15 residues. The whole variable domain, remainder taken from reference TRBV11-2 and TRBJ2-3, is EAGVAQSPRYKIIEKRQSVAFWCNPISGHATLYWYQQILGQGPKLLIQFQNNGVVDDSQLPKDRFSAERLKGVDSTLKIQPAKLEDSAVYLCASSPTGYSTDTQYFGPGTRLTVL.

This clone has just one count. The rearrangement uses TRBV27 and TRBJ1-1, with 9 bases matching TRBD1. The ends lost 7 bases at V and 7 bases at J; junction bases unmatched: 10. The CDR3 covers 14 residues. Germline V gene sequence: CDR1 MNHEY, CDR2 SMNVEV (reference sequence). CDR3 in amino acids: CASKPGTGFDEAFF. The CDR3 coding sequence is TGTGCCAGCAAGCCCGGGACAGGGTTTGATGAAGCTTTCTTT.

This clone was found once. The chain uses TRBV4-3 and TRBJ1-1; the D gene is possibly TRBD1 (6 bases). Germline V gene sequence: CDR1 LGHNA, CDR2 YSLEER. Trimming cost V 0 bases and J 4 bases, with 18 bases left between them. The CDR3 has 17 amino acids. The CDR3 DNA sequence: TGCGCCAGCAGCCAAGACCTAACAGGGACGGACGGCACTGAAGCTTTCTTT. This gives the protein CASSQDLTGTDGTEAFF.

V is TRBV12-5 and J is TRBJ2-7, with a weak D call TRBD1 (6 bases). Germline-derived CDR1 and CDR2 are LGHNT and FRNRAP. The V end lost 4 bases, the J end lost 5 bases, and 9 bases lay between the germline ends. CDR3 length equals 12 residues. DNA for the CDR3: TGTGCTAGTGGTTCAGGGACACACGAGCAGTACTTC. It codes for CASGSGTHEQYF.

The chain recombines TRBV7-3 with TRBJ1-1; a possible D gene is TRBD1 (5 bases). Germline V gene lookup returns CDR1 SGHTA and CDR2 FQGTGA. The CDR3 has 15 residues. V dropped 1 base and J dropped 5 bases, with 14 bases sitting between them. In DNA, the CDR3 is TGTGCCAGCAGCTTAAATCAGGGAAGCGGAACTGAAGCTTTCTTT. Translation gives CASSLNQGSGTEAFF.

The J gene is TRBJ2-5, the V gene TRBV5-4, with unresolved D. Trimming removed 2 bases from V and 2 bases from J, with 7 bases in between. Germline V lookup: CDR1 SGHNT, CDR2 YYREEE (reference sequence). CDR3 length equals 13 residues. The CDR3 protein is CASSFFFQETQYF. Written as DNA, the CDR3 is TGTGCCAGCAGCTTCTTTTTTCAAGAGACCCAGTACTTC. Based on the CDR3 plus reference TRBV5-4 and TRBJ2-5, the full variable domain is ETGVTQSPTHLIKTRGQQVTLRCSSQSGHNTVSWYQQALGQGPQFIFQYYREEENGRGNFPPRFSGLQFPNYSSELNVNALELDDSALYLCASSFFFQETQYFGPGTRLLVL.

The table lists this clone with a few counts. The chain employs TRBV14 and TRBJ1-1, with 10 bases identical to TRBD1. The CDR3 has 16 amino acids. Germline V gene data show CDR1 as SGHDN and CDR2 as FVKESK. After removal of 2 bases from V and 4 bases from J, the junction contained 7 bases not matched to a gene. For the CDR3, the DNA is TGTGCCAGCAGCCAACTCGGGACAGGGGCAACCACTGAAGCTTTCTTT. As protein: CASSQLGTGATTEAFF.

The V gene is TRBV18, the J gene TRBJ1-5; D remains ambiguous. Germline CDR1 reads KGHSH; CDR2 reads LQKENI. V dropped 3 bases and J dropped 4 bases, with 7 bases sitting between them. The CDR3 totals 13 residues. CDR3 region: CASSPVGNQPQHF. The CDR3 DNA sequence: TGTGCCAGCTCACCGGTCGGGAATCAGCCCCAGCATTTT. The variable domain in full, completed from reference TRBV18 and TRBJ1-5, reads NAGVMQNPRHLVRRRGQEARLRCSPMKGHSHVYWYRQLPEEGLKFMVYLQKENIIDESGMPKERFSAEFPKEGPSILRIQQVVRGDSAAYFCASSPVGNQPQHFGDGTRLSIL.

The chain employs TRBV6-5 and TRBJ1-2; 7 bases are shared with TRBD1. Germline V gives CDR1 MNHEY, CDR2 SVGAGI. Trimming removed 0 bases from V and 8 bases from J; junction bases left unmatched: 9. The CDR3 totals 15 residues. The DNA for the CDR3 is TGTGCCAGCAGTTACTCGGGGACAGAACAAGGGGGCTACACCTTC. Residues: CASSYSGTEQGGYTF.

V is TRBV5-4 and J is TRBJ2-5; D not resolved. Trimming removed 1 base from V and 5 bases from J, with 6 bases in between. This CDR3 is 12 amino acids long. Germline loops: CDR1 SGHNT, CDR2 YYREEE (reference sequence). The DNA of the CDR3 is TGTGCCAGCAGCTTGCTAGGGGAGACCCAGTACTTC. Translated: CASSLLGETQYF.

The gene calls are TRBV5-1 and TRBJ1-4; 7 positions match TRBD1. The CDR3 sequence is 16 residues long. Germline V gene sequence: CDR1 SGHRS, CDR2 YFSETQ. With 4 bases clipped from V and 6 bases from J, the junction kept 12 bases outside the gene matches. The CDR3 nucleotides read TGCGCCAGCAGCCCCGGACAGGCCCAAGGAGATGAAAAACTGTTTTTT. This codes for CASSPGQAQGDEKLFF.